This paragraph covers one T cell receptor (beta chain) sequence. The antigen remains undetermined. Using immunoSEQ multiplex PCR, the repertoire was profiled, and TCRdb retains in-frame clones only, with some absent. Counted here are 40,000 or so clones, around 80% occurring once; the ten biggest clones make up 25% to 30%. This record belongs to a study of vaccination effects on CD4 cells after COVID-19. Findings of the study overall: Spike-reactive clones in convalescents after vaccination were chiefly newly vaccine-induced.

Losses at the gene ends were 3 bases for V and 3 bases for J; bases not matched to a gene: 5. Germline V gives CDR1 SGHVS, CDR2 FNYEAQ. There are 15 residues in the CDR3. With the ViraFEST assay, the study expanded antigen-specific CD4+ T cells using viral peptide pools, then sequenced them. CD4+ T cell isolation took place after more than eight days of culture. A positive SARS-CoV-2 PCR test fell between March and December 2020. The researchers cultured some 2.1 million PBMC per well with 9.5 to 10 IU/ml IL-2 and roughly 10 ug/ml peptides. At days 3 and 7, half of the medium was exchanged for IL-2 medium.

This TCR came from a human donor who had a prior SARS-CoV-2 infection. The chain employs TRBV7-6 and TRBJ1-2; 9 positions agree with TRBD1. The source was CD4+ T cells from PBMCs cultured with a peptide pool, collected before COVID-19 vaccination. Here the CDR3 reads CASSLETGGYYGYTF. CDR3 DNA sequence: TGTGCCAGCAGCTTGGAGACAGGGGGGTACTATGGCTACACCTTC.